This TCR beta chain was observed in a study of cytomegalovirus exposure and HLA in healthy donors. Study-wide context: A prior analysis found 117 million unique TCR beta sequences from some 200 million T cells.

The PCR made use of 60 Vbeta and 13 Jbeta primers. The assay was immunoSEQ multiplex PCR, and TCRdb's table has in-frame clones only and misses some. The repertoire includes over 150,000 clones, roughly three quarters of them detected once, and 13% sits in the top ten. The count of this clone is one. The antigen is undetermined. V lost 4 bases, J lost 2 bases, and 2 bases stayed unmatched. The length of the CDR3 is 14 residues. CDR1 MGHRA and CDR2 YSYEKL come from the germline V gene. Study-level results: TCR beta chains numbering more than 150 were designated cytomegalovirus-associated. The records held CMV serostatus as the only immune exposure information.

This clonotype was obtained from a woman in her fifties or sixties in good health and CMV-seropositive. The source material was PBMCs. The chain employs TRBV4-1 and TRBJ1-2, with 9 bases identical to TRBD1. CDR3 in amino acids: CASSRGQGNYGYTF. DNA of the CDR3: TGCGCCAGCAGCCGAGGACAGGGGAACTATGGCTACACCTTC.